This entry features one TCR beta chain sequence. The data were taken from a study of shared clonotypes between healthy human individuals. Sequenced by immunoSEQ multiplex PCR; TCRdb stores in-frame clones only, minus some. The data hold a few million clones, with 95% observed a single time. This CDR3 has 15 residues. The V end lost 0 bases, the J end lost 8 bases, and 14 bases lay between the germline ends. CDR1 is LNHNV and CDR2 is YYDKDF in the germline V gene (reference sequence). The chain combines TRBV15 with TRBJ2-1; TRBD2 might be the D (6 bases). The sequence derives from a man aged 18 to 29 in good health. The material sequenced was naive CD4+ T cells sorted from blood. Subset of the sample: CD45RA+ positively selected. CDR3 sequence reads: CATSRDPAPGDEQFF. CDR3 sequence (DNA): TGTGCCACCAGCAGAGACCCCGCCCCGGGGGATGAGCAGTTCTTC.